This T cell receptor beta chain came from a study of T cell responses to AZD1222 COVID-19 vaccine. Second-dose groups at about 4 or about 12 weeks were pooled. Study findings and constraints: White British ancestry dominated among donors, who included more females, and clonal diversity was possibly underestimated. No day 14 peak samples; only post-peak repertoires were characterized.

With respect to this clone: The target antigen is unknown.

Repertoires were generated with immunoSEQ multiplex PCR, while TCRdb's copy carries only in-frame clones and drops some. The sample holds approximately 150,000 clones, roughly 91% seen once. This CDR3 is built from 14 residues. CDR1 is SGHRS, CDR2 YFSETQ, per germline. The germline V and J ends were trimmed by 3 bases and 0 bases, with 9 bases remaining between them. The clonotype originates from an adult who received the AZD1222 COVID-19 vaccine. Sequenced material: peripheral blood, taken 28 days after the second AZD1222 dose. V usage is TRBV5-1 and J usage is TRBJ1-1; D is ambiguous. The CDR3 reads CASSSQVLNTEAFF. The CDR3 coding sequence is TGCGCCAGCAGCTCCCAGGTACTGAACACTGAAGCTTTCTTT.